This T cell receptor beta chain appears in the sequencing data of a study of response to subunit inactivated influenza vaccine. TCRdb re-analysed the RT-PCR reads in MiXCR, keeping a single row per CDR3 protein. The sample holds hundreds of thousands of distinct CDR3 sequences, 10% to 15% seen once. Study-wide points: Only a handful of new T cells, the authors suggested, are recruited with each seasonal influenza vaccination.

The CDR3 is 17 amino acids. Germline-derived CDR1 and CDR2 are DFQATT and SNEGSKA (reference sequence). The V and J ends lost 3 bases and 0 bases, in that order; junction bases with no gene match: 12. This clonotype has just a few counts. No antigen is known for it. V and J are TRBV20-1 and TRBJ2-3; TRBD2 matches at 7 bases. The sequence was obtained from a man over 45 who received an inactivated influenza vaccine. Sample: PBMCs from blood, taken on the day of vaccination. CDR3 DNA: TGCAGTGCTAGTTGGTGGGGGGGAGAGACTAGCACAGATACGCAGTATTTT. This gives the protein CSASWWGGETSTDTQYF.